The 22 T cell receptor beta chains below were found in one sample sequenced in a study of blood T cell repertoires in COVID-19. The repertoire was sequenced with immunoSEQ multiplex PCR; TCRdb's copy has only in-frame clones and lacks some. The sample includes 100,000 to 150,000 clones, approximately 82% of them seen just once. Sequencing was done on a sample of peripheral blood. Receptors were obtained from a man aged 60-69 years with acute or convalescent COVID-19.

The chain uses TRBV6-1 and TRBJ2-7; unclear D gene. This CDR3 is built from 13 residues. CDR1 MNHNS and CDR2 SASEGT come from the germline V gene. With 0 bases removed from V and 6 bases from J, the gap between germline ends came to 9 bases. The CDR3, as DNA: TGTGCCAGCAGTGAAGCGGTGGCAGTCGAGCAGTACTTC. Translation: CASSEAVAVEQYF.

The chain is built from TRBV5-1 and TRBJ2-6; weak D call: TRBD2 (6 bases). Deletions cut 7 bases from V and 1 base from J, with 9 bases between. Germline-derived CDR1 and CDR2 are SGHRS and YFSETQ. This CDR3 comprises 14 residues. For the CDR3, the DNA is TGCGCCAGCTCCGGGACTTCTGGGGCCAACGTCCTGACTTTC. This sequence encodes CASSGTSGANVLTF.

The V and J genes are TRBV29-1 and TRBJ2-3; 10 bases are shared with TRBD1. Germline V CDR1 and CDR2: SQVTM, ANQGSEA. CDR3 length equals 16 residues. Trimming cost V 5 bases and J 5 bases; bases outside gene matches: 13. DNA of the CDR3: TGCAGCGTTTACCGCCGGGACAGGGGAAAGCAAGATACGCAGTATTTT. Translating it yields CSVYRRDRGKQDTQYF.

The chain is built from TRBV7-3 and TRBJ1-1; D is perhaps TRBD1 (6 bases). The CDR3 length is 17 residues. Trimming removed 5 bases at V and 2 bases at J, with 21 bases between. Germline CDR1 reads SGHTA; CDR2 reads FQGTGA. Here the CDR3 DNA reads TGTGCCAGCAGCGAGGCCGCCTACAGGGTGACTAACACTGAAGCTTTCTTT. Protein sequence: CASSEAAYRVTNTEAFF.

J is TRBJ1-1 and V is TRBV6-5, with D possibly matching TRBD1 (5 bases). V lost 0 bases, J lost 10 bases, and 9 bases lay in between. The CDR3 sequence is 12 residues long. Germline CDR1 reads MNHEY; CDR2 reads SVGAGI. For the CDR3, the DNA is TGTGCCAGCAGTTACTCCCCGGGGGTAGCTTTCTTT. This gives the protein CASSYSPGVAFF.

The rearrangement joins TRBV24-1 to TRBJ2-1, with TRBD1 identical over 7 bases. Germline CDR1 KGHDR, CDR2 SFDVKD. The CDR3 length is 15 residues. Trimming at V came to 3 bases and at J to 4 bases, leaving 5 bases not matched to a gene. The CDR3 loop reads CATSDPRDRYNEQFF. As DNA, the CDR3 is TGTGCCACCAGTGATCCCCGGGACAGATACAATGAGCAGTTCTTC.

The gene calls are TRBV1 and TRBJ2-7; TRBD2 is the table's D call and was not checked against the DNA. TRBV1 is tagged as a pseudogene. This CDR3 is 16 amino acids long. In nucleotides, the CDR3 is TGCACCAGCAGCCAAGATCTAGCGCAGGGATCCTACGAGCAGTACTTC. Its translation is CTSSQDLAQGSYEQYF.

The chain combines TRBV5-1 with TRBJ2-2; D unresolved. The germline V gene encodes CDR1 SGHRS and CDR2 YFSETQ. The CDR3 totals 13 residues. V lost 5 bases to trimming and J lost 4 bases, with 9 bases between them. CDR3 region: CASSFGFTGELFF. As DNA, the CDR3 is TGCGCCAGCAGTTTTGGCTTCACCGGGGAGCTGTTTTTT.

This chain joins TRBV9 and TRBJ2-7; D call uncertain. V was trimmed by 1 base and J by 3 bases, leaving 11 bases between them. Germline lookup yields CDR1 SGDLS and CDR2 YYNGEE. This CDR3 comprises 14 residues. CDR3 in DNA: TGTGCCAGCAGCGTAACTGTCCCAATCTACGAGCAGTACTTC. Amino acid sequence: CASSVTVPIYEQYF.

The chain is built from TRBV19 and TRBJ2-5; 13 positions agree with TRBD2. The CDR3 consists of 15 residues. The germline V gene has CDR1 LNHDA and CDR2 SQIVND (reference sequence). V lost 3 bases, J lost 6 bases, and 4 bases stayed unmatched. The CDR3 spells CASSIKTSGRKTQYF. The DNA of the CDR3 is TGTGCCAGTAGTATCAAGACTAGCGGGAGGAAGACCCAGTACTTC.

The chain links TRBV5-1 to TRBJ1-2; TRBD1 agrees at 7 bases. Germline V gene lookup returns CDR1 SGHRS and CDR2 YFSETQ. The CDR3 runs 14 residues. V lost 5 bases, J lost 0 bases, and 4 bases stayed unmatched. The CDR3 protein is CASSPDRANYGYTF. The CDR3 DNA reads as TGCGCCAGCAGTCCCGACAGGGCTAACTATGGCTACACCTTC.

This CDR3 is CASRPRGSSYEQYF. Here the CDR3 DNA reads TGTGCCAGCCGGCCGAGGGGGAGCTCCTACGAGCAGTACTTC. The rearrangement links TRBV19 to TRBJ2-7, with a weak D call TRBD1 (6 bases). This CDR3 has 14 residues. V was shortened by 9 bases and J by 0 bases, with 15 bases between the two germline ends. The germline V gene has CDR1 LNHDA and CDR2 SQIVND (reference sequence).

Here the CDR3 DNA reads TGTGCCAGCAGCCCGCAGCCAGGCACTGAAGCTTTCTTT. It specifies CASSPQPGTEAFF. The V call is TRBV9, the J call TRBJ1-1; unclear D gene. CDR1 and CDR2 (germline): SGDLS, YYNGEE. The CDR3 contains 13 residues. V shed 4 bases and J shed 4 bases, with 11 bases lying between them.

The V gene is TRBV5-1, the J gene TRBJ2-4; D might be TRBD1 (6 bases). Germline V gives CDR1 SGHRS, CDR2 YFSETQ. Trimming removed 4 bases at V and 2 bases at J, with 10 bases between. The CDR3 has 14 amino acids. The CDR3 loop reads CASSPQGPKNIQYF. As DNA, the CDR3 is TGCGCCAGCAGCCCCCAGGGGCCCAAAAACATTCAGTACTTC. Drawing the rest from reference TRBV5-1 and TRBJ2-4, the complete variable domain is KAGVTQTPRYLIKTRGQQVTLSCSPISGHRSVSWYQQTPGQGLQFLFEYFSETQRNKGNFPGRFSGRQFSNSRSEMNVSTLELGDSALYLCASSPQGPKNIQYFGAGTRLSVL.

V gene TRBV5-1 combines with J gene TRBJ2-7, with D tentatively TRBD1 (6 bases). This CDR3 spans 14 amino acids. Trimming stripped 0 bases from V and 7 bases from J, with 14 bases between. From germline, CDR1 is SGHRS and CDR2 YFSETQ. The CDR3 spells CASSLDGGHFEQYF. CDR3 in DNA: TGCGCCAGCAGCTTGGATGGGGGCCACTTTGAGCAGTACTTC.

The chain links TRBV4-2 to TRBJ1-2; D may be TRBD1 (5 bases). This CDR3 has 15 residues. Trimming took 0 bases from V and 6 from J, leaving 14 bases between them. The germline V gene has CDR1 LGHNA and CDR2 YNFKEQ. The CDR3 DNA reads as TGTGCCAGCAGCCAAGATTCGCAAACAGGTGATGGCTACACCTTC. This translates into CASSQDSQTGDGYTF.

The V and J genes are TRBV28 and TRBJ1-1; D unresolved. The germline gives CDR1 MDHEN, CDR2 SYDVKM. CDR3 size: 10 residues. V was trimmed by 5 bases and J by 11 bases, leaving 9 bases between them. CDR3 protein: CASSRVNAFF. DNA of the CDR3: TGTGCCAGCAGTCGAGTTAATGCTTTCTTT.

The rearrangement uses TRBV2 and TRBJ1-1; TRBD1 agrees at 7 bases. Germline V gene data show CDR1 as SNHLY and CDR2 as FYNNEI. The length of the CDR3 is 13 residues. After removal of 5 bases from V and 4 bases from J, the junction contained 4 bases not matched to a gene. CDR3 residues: CASSRRDSTEAFF. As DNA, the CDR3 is TGTGCCAGCAGTCGCCGGGACAGCACTGAAGCTTTCTTT.

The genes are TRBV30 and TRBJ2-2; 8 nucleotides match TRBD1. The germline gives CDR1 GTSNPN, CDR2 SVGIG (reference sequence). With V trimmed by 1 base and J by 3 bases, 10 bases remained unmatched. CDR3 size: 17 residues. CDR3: CAWSGGSRRGHTGELFF. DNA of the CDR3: TGTGCCTGGAGTGGGGGATCACGCAGGGGGCACACCGGGGAGCTGTTTTTT.

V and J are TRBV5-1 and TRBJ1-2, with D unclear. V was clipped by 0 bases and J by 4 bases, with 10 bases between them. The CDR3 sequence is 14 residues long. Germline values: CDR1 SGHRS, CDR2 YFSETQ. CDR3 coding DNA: TGCGCCAGCAGCTTGGGGGCAGTGCGCTATGGCTACACCTTC. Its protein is CASSLGAVRYGYTF.

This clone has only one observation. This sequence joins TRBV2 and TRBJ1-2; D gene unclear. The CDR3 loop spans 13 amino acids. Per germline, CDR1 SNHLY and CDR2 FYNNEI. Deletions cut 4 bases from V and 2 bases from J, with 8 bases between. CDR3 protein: CASSGEANYGYTF. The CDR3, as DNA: TGTGCCAGCAGTGGAGAGGCGAACTATGGCTACACCTTC. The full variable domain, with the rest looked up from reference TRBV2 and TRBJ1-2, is EPEVTQTPSHQVTQMGQEVILRCVPISNHLYFYWYRQILGQKVEFLVSFYNNEISEKSEIFDDQFSVERPDGSNFTLKIRSTKLEDSAMYFCASSGEANYGYTFGSGTRLTVV.

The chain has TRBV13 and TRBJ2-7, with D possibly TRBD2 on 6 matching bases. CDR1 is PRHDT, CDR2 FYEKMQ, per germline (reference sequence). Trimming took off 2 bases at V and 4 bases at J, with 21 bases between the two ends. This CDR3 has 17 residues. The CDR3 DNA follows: TGTGCCAGCAGCTTATTACGGTGGGACTCCCAAATGTACGAGCAGTACTTC. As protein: CASSLLRWDSQMYEQYF.